This is a list of T cell receptor beta chains from one sample in a study of shared clonotypes between healthy human individuals. Profiling relied on immunoSEQ multiplex PCR, and the TCRdb table lists in-frame clones only, not all of them. The table includes about 2 million clones, around 96% detected once. Sequencing was carried out using naive CD8+ T cells sorted from blood. The receptors here all came from a man aged 18 to 35 in good health. CDR3s leave out the opening cysteine and the closing phenylalanine or tryptophan.

v_gene | len | CDR3aa
TRBV7-6 | 11 | ASSPGAGHTQY
TRBV9 | 11 | ASSVAGASPLH
TRBV19 | 14 | ASSSRTSSRTDTQY
TRBV7-3 | 16 | ASSLNSDLRGRADTQY
TRBV19 | 11 | ASSPIHSYEQY
TRBV11-3 | 13 | ASSLGRDSGNTIY
TRBV10-3 | 12 | AIGRDRENNEQF
TRBV2 | 13 | ASSEARSFEETQY
TRBV4-1 | 13 | ASSQDSAEVETQY
TRBV4-1 | 14 | ASSQSRGGLSYEQY
TRBV6-5 | 14 | ASSYGQGTSTDTQY
TRBV10-2 | 11 | ASSDNDYYEQY
TRBV10-3 | 12 | AIQGGTGVYEQY
TRBV5-1 | 9 | ASSFGHEQY
TRBV11-3 | 9 | ASSGGGEQF
TRBV7-8 | 12 | ASSSGGASYEQY
TRBV11-3 | 14 | ASSLDRREYVGELF
TRBV9 | 16 | ASSADPHRGHDTDTQY
TRBV19 | 11 | ASRPTGPYEQY
TRBV9 | 14 | ASSVAREGLGYGYT
TRBV7-8 | 14 | ASSFSGRGSTDTQY
TRBV7-9 | 14 | ASSLPLDSSGNTIY
TRBV25-1 | 13 | ASSATSFFTDTQY
TRBV30 | 12 | AWSGEGDQETQY
TRBV6-1 | 13 | ASTLPGQSNQPQH
TRBV7-9 | 11 | ASSSGTGFEAF
TRBV18 | 11 | ASSPAGAGEQY
TRBV28 | 12 | AILDRGQVGELF
TRBV7-3 | 13 | ASSFLAGGLETQY
TRBV10-3 | 12 | AINSGQVAPGYT
TRBV18 | 13 | ASSPLAGSRGEQF
TRBV4-1 | 13 | ASSPKELASYEQY
TRBV7-9 | 14 | ASSSPLGGRGTEAF
TRBV5-4 | 11 | ASSFQGADTIY
TRBV6-1 | 11 | ASSERGPYEQY
TRBV19 | 9 | ASRGTTEAF
TRBV9 | 13 | ASRAGTGGSDRQF
TRBV27 | 12 | ASSLGGQFYEQY
TRBV27 | 12 | ASSLSSNVGEAF
TRBV2 | 13 | ASDGRQTTNYGYT
TRBV27 | 12 | ASSGLGGMTEAF
TRBV9 | 11 | ASSALSGDQQY
TRBV7-9 | 13 | ASSPRAGGYNEQF
TRBV2 | 13 | ASQLAGALDQPQH
TRBV2 | 12 | ASGNVANTGELF
TRBV11-2 | 14 | ASSLVSGANSYEQY
TRBV5-1 | 15 | ASSPGLAGIPLDTQY
TRBV9 | 12 | ASSVGGSSYEQY
TRBV27 | 13 | ASSPLEGSYNEQF
TRBV30 | 13 | AWSYGAGGHNEQF
TRBV23-1 | 13 | ASSQSRPFFYEQY
TRBV27 | 13 | ASSDTGLANYGYT
TRBV4-3 | 14 | ASSQDPPPGAYEQY
TRBV5-1 | 11 | ASSLDGTYEQY
TRBV5-6 | 12 | ASSLDNPLYEQY